This entry describes one TCR beta chain. In the original processing: The authors estimated nucleated cell counts from reference gene primer amplification. Assay used: immunoSEQ multiplex PCR; TCRdb lists only in-frame clones, some missing. V, J and clone size derive from that table, while D and trimming were established from the DNA sequence. Of about 94,000 clones listed, 74% were seen once; the top ten hold around 3.9%. This sample was taken from a study of blood T cell repertoires in COVID-19. Across the study: Donors in the United States, Italy and Spain gave samples during acute or convalescent COVID-19. T cells, B-cell-depleted T cells, or PBMCs supplied cDNA or gDNA.

Trimming removed 7 bases from V and 6 bases from J; junction bases left unmatched: 12. CDR3 length: 15 amino acids. CDR1 is MNHEY, CDR2 SVGAGI, per germline. Sequencing input: peripheral blood. The clonotype was recovered from a man between 70 and 80 years old with COVID-19, enrolled during active disease. This sequence joins TRBV6-5 and TRBJ1-1, with 9 positions matching TRBD1. The CDR3 region has the DNA TGTGCCAGCACCAGATGGGACAGGGCGGGCGCTGAAGCTTTCTTT. It specifies CASTRWDRAGAEAFF.